The present T cell receptor beta chain was sequenced within a study of T-cell reconstitution after alpha-beta-depleted transplantation in children. Study outcomes and limitations: The study reportedly traced alpha-beta T cells about two months after transplant to several hundred expanded graft clones. Hyperexpanded clones declined; after one year, newly produced T cells mostly supplied diversity. Certain patients had high TCRbeta diversity at day 60, and it came from recipient T cells and thymic progenitors that survived.

The CDR3 covers 17 residues. Per the germline V gene, CDR1 is LGHDT and CDR2 is YNNKEL (reference sequence). V was clipped by 4 bases and J by 5 bases, with 24 bases between them. This clonotype was counted a few times. Its antigen is undetermined. It was with unique molecular identifiers that the TCRbeta library was prepared. A single record per CDR3 protein comes from TCRdb applying MiXCR to the PCR reads. The table has more than 400,000 distinct CDR3 sequences, over 10% seen once. The sequenced sample was PBMCs, mostly from graft donor cells, obtained 180 days after TCRalphabeta/CD19-depleted stem cell transplant. V gene TRBV3-1 combines with J gene TRBJ2-7, with D tentatively TRBD1 (5 bases). This sequence originates from a female patient aged 2-10 years who had a stem cell transplant for aplastic anemia, so the T cells may come from the graft donor. CDR3 bases: TGTGCCAGCAGCCCCACGCAGGGCCCGCGCCGTAGGCACGAGCAGTACTTC. It codes for CASSPTQGPRRRHEQYF.